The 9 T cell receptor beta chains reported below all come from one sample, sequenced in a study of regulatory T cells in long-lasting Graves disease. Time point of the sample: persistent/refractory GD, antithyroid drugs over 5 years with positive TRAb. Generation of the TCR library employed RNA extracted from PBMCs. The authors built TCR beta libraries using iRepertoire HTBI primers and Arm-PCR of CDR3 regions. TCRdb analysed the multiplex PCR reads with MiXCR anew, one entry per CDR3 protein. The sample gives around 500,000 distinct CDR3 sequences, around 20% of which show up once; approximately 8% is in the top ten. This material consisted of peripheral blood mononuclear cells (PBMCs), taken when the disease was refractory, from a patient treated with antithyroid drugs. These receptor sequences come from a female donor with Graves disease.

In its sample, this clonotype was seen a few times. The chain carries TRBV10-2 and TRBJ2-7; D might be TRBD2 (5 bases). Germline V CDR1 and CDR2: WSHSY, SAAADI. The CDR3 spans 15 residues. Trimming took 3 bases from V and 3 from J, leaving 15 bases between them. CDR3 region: CASSEPLANFYEQYF. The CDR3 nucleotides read TGCGCCAGCAGTGAACCCCTAGCAAATTTCTACGAGCAGTACTTC.

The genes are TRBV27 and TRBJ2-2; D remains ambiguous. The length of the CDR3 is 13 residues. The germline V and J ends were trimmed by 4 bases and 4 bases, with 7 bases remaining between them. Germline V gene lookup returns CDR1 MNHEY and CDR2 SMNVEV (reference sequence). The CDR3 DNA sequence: TGTGCCAGCAGTTGGAGCTCCACCGGGGAGCTGTTTTTT. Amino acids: CASSWSSTGELFF.

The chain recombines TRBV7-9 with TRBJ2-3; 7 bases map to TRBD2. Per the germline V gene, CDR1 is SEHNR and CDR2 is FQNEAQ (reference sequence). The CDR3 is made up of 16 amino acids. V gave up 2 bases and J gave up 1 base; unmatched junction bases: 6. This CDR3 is CASSLSGGRGTDTQYF. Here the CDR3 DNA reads TGTGCCAGCAGCTTATCAGGCGGGAGAGGCACAGATACGCAGTATTTT.

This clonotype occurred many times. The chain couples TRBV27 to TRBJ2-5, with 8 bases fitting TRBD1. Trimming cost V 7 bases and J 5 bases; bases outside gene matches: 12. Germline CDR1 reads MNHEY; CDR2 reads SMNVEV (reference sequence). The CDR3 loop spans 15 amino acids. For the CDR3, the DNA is TGTGCCAGCACCCCCTTGGACAGGGTGGGCGAGACCCAGTACTTC. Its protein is CASTPLDRVGETQYF.

The CDR3 coding sequence is TGTGCCAGCAGTGAATTAGGGACAGGACGTGAGCAGTACTTC. Residues: CASSELGTGREQYF. The V gene is TRBV25-1, the J gene TRBJ2-7; 8 bases are a match to TRBD1. Trimming at V came to 1 base and at J to 7 bases, leaving 6 bases not matched to a gene. The CDR3 runs to 14 residues. CDR1 and CDR2 from the germline V gene are MGHDK and SYGVNS.

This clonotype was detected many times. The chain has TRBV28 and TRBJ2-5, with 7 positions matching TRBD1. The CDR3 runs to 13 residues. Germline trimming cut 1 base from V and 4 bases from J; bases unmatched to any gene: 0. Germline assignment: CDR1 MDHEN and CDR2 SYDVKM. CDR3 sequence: CASSLYRGETQYF. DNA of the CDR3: TGTGCCAGCAGTTTATACAGGGGAGAGACCCAGTACTTC.

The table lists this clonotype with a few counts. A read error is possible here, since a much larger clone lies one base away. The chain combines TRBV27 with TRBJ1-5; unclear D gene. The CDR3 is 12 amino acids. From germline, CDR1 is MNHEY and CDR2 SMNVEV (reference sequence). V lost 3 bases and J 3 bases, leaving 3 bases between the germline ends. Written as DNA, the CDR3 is TGTGCCAGCAGTTTCGTCAATCAGCCCCAGCATTTT. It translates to CASSFVNQPQHF.

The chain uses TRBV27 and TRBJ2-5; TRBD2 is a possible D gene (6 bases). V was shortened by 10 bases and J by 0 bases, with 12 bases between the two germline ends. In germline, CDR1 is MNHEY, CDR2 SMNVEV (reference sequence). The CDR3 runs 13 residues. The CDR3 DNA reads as TGTGCCACCAGGGACTCGTACCAAGAGACCCAGTACTTC. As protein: CATRDSYQETQYF.

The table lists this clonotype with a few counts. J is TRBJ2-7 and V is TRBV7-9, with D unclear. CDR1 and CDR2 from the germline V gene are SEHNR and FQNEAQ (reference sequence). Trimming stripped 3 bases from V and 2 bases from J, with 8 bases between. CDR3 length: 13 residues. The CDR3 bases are TGTGCCAGCAGCTTTGAAGGCGCCTACGAGCAGTACTTC. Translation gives CASSFEGAYEQYF.